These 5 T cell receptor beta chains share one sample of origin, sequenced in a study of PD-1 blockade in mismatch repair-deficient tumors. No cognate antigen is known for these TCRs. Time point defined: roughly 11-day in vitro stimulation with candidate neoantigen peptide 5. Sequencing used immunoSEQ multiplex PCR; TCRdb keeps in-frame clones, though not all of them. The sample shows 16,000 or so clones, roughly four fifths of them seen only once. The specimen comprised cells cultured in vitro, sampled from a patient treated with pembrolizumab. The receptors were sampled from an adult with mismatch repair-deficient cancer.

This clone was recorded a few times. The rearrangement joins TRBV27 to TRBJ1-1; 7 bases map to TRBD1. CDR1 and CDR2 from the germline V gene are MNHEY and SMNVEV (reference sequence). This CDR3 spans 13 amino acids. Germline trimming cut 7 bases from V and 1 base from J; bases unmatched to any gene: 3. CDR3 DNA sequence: TGTGCCAGCACCAGACAGGGGAACACTGAAGCTTTCTTT. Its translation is CASTRQGNTEAFF.

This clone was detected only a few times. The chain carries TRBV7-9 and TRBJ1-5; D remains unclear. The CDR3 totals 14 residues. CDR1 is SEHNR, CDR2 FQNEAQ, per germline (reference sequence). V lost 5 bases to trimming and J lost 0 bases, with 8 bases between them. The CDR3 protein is CASSPTISNQPQHF. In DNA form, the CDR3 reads TGTGCCAGCAGCCCAACGATTAGCAATCAGCCCCAGCATTTT.

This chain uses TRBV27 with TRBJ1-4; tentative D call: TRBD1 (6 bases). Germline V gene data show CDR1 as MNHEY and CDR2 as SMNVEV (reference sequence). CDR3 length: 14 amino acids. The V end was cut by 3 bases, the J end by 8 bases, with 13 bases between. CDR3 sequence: CASSFGQNREKLFF. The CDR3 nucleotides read TGTGCCAGCAGTTTCGGACAGAACCGAGAAAAACTGTTTTTT.

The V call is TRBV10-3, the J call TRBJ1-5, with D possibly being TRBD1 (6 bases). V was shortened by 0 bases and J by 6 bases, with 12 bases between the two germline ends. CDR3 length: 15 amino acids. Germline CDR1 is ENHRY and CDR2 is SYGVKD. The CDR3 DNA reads TGTGCCATCAGTGAGTCGGGACATCTACCTCAGCCCCAGCATTTT. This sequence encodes CAISESGHLPQPQHF.

The CDR3: CASSRDTGELFF. For the CDR3, the DNA is TGCGCCAGCAGTCGGGACACCGGGGAGCTGTTTTTT. The rearrangement links TRBV5-1 to TRBJ2-2; D not certain. CDR1 is SGHRS, CDR2 YFSETQ, per germline. This CDR3 has 12 amino acids. Trimming stripped 5 bases from V and 3 bases from J, with 5 bases between.